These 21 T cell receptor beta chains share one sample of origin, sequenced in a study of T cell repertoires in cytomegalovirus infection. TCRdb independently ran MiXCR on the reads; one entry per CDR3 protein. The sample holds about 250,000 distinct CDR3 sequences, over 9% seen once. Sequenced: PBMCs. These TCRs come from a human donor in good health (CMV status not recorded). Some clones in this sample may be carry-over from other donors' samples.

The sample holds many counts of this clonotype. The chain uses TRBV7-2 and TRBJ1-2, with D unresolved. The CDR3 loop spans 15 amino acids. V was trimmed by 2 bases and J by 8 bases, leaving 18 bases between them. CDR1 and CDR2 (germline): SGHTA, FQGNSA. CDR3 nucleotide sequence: TGTGCCAGCAGCTTATACCGGGCACGGGAATTAGGCTACACCTTC. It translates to CASSLYRARELGYTF. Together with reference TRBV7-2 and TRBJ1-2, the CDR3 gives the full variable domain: GAGVSQSPSNKVTEKGKDVELRCDPISGHTALYWYRQSLGQGLEFLIYFQGNSAPDKSGLPSDRFSAERTGGSVSTLTIQRTQQEDSAVYLCASSLYRARELGYTFGSGTRLTVV.

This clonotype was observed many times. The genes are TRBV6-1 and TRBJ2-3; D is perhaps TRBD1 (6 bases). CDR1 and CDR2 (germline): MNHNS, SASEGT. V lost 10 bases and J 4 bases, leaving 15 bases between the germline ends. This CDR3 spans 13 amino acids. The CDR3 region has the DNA TGTGCCACCTCGAGGGGGACATCAGATACGCAGTATTTT. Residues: CATSRGTSDTQYF.

The CDR3, as DNA: TGTGCCATCAGTGCCCTAGACAGGGGTGGGTCCACTGAAGCTTTCTTT. Encoded protein: CAISALDRGGSTEAFF. The rearrangement joins TRBV10-3 to TRBJ1-1; TRBD1 aligns across 8 bases. The J segment lost 4 bases and the V segment lost 4 bases, leaving 11 bases of the junction unmatched. This CDR3 is built from 16 residues. Germline V lookup: CDR1 ENHRY, CDR2 SYGVKD.

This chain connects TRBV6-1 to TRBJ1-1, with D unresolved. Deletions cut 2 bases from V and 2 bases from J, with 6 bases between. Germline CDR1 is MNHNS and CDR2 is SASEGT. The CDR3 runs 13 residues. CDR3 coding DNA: TGTGCCAGCAGTGAAAAGAAAAACACTGAAGCTTTCTTT. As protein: CASSEKKNTEAFF.

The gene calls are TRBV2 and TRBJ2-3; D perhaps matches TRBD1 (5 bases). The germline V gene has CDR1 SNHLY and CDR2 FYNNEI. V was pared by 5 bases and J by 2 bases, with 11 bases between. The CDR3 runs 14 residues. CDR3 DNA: TGTGCCAGCAGTCAGACAGAGAACACAGATACGCAGTATTTT. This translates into CASSQTENTDTQYF.

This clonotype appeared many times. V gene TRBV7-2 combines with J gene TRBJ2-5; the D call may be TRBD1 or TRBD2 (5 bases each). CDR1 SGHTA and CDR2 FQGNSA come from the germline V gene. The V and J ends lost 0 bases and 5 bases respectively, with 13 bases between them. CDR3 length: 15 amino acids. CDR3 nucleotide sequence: TGTGCCAGCAGCTTAGCGCTCGGGGCACGGGAGACCCAGTACTTC. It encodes CASSLALGARETQYF.

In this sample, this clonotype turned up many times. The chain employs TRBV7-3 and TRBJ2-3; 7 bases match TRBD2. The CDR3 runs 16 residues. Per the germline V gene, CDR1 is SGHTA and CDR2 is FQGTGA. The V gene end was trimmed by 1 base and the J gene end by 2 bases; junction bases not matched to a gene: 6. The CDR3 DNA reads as TGTGCCAGCAGCTTAAGTCCGGGAGGAATCACAGATACGCAGTATTTT. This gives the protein CASSLSPGGITDTQYF.

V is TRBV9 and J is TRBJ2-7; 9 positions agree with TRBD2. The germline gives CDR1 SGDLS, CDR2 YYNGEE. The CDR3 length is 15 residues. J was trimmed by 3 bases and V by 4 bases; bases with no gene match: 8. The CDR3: CASSPWTSASYEQYF. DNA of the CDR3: TGTGCCAGCAGCCCTTGGACTAGCGCCAGCTACGAGCAGTACTTC.

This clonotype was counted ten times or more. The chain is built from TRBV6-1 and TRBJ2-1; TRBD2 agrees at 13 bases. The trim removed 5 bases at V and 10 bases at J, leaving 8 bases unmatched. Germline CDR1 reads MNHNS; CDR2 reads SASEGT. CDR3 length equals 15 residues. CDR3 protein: CASSRTSGGPREQFF. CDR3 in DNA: TGTGCCAGCAGTCGGACTAGCGGGGGCCCCCGAGAGCAGTTCTTC.

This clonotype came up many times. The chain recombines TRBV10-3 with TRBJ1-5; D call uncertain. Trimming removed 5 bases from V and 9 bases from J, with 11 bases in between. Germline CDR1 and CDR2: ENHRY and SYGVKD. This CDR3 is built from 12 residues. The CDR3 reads CAISTAEGPQHF. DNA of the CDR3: TGTGCCATCAGTACGGCGGAGGGGCCCCAGCATTTT.

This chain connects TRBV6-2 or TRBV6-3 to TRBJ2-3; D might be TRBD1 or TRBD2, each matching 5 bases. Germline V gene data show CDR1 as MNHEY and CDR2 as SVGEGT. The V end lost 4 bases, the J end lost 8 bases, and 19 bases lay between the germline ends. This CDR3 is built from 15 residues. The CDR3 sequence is CASSSSGPPSVTQYF. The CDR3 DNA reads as TGTGCCAGCAGTTCATCGGGGCCGCCAAGTGTTACGCAGTATTTT.

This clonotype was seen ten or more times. This CDR3 is CASSSRPRGSDYEQYF. The CDR3 bases are TGTGCCAGCAGTTCCCGCCCCCGGGGTAGCGACTACGAGCAGTACTTC. This rearrangement joins TRBV28 to TRBJ2-7, with D maybe TRBD2 (5 bases). Germline lookup yields CDR1 MDHEN and CDR2 SYDVKM. V was pared by 4 bases and J by 3 bases, with 19 bases between. This CDR3 is 16 amino acids long.

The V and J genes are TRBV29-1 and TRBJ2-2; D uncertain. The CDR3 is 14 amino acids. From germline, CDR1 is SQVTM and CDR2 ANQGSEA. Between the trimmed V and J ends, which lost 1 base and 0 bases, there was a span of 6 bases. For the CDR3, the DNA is TGCAGCGTTGAAGGCACCGCGAACACCGGGGAGCTGTTTTTT. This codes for CSVEGTANTGELFF.

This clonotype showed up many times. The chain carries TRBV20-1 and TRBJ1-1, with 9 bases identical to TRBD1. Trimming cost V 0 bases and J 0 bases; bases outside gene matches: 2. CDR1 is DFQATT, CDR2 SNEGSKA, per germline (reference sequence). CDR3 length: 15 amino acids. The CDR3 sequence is CSARDWTGVNTEAFF. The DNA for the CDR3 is TGCAGTGCTAGAGACTGGACAGGGGTGAACACTGAAGCTTTCTTT.

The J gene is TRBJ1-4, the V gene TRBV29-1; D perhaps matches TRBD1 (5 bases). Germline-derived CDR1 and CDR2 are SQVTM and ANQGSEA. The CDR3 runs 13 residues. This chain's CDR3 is CSAVGRGNEKLFF. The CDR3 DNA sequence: TGCAGTGCGGTAGGGAGGGGTAATGAAAAACTGTTTTTT.

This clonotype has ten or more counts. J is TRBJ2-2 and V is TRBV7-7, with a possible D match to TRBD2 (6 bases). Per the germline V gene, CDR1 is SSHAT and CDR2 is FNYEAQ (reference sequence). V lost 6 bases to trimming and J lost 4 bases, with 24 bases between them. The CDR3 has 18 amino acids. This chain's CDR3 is CASSFRPNGGTGTGELFF. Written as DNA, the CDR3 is TGTGCCAGCAGTTTTAGGCCGAATGGAGGGACGGGCACCGGGGAGCTGTTTTTT.

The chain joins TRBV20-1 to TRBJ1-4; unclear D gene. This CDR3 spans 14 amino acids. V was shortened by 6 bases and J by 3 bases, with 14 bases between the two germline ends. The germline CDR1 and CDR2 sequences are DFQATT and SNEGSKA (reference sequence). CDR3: CSALTLGSNEKLFF. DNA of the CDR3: TGCAGTGCCCTAACCTTGGGGTCTAATGAAAAACTGTTTTTT.

The CDR3 nucleotides read TGTGCCACCAGTGATCCGACAGGGACTGGGGCCAACGTCCTGACTTTC. Amino acid sequence: CATSDPTGTGANVLTF. The rearrangement uses TRBV24-1 and TRBJ2-6, with 7 positions matching TRBD1. Germline V lookup: CDR1 KGHDR, CDR2 SFDVKD. The CDR3 spans 16 residues. The junction had 3 bases not matched to a gene; V was cut back by 3 bases and J by 2 bases.

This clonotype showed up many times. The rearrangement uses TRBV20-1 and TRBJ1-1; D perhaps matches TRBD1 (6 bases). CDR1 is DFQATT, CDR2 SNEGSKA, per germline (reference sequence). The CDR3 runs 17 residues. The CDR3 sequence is CTLGLLSLQGYGTEAFF. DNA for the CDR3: TGCACCCTCGGCCTACTTAGCTTACAGGGATATGGGACTGAAGCTTTCTTT.

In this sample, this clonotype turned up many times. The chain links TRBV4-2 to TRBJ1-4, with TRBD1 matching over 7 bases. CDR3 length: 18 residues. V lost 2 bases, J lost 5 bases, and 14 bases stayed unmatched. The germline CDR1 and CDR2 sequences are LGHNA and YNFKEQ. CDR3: CASSQINGVGTENEKLFF. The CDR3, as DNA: TGTGCCAGCAGCCAAATCAACGGTGTCGGGACAGAGAATGAAAAACTGTTTTTT.

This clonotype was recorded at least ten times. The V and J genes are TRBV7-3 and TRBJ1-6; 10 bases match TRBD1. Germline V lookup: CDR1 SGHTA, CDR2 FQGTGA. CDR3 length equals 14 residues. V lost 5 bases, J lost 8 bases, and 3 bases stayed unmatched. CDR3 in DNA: TGTGCCAGCAGCCCGGGGACAGGGGATTCACCCCTCCACTTT. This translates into CASSPGTGDSPLHF.